The next 7 T cell receptor beta chains were all read from a single sample in a study of shared clonotypes between healthy human individuals. Sequenced by immunoSEQ multiplex PCR; TCRdb stores in-frame clones only, minus some. Of 110,000 or so clones in the sample, around two thirds are singletons; the top ten hold approximately 23%. Sequences were obtained from memory CD8+ T cells sorted from blood. Subset defined: CD45RO+ cells pooled with CCR7-negative TemRA cells. All receptors come from a woman under 40 in good health.

This clone has more than one count but fewer than ten. V is TRBV25-1 and J is TRBJ1-5; tentatively, D is TRBD1 (6 bases). From germline, CDR1 is MGHDK and CDR2 SYGVNS. Trimming removed 3 bases from V and 4 bases from J, with 10 bases in between. CDR3 length equals 14 residues. The CDR3 DNA follows: TGTGCCAGCAGTGATAAACAGGGAAATCAGCCCCAGCATTTT. Translation: CASSDKQGNQPQHF.

The rearrangement links TRBV5-8 to TRBJ2-3; tentatively, D is TRBD1 (6 bases). V lost 0 bases to trimming and J lost 4 bases, with 12 bases between them. This CDR3 has 15 amino acids. In germline, CDR1 is SGHTS, CDR2 YDEGEE. The CDR3 loop reads CASSLGQVTPDTQYF. CDR3 bases: TGTGCCAGCAGCTTGGGACAGGTGACGCCAGATACGCAGTATTTT.

The V gene is TRBV28, the J gene TRBJ2-7, with 9 bases fitting TRBD2. From germline, CDR1 is MDHEN and CDR2 SYDVKM. The CDR3 covers 14 residues. V shed 4 bases, J shed 4 bases, and the junction held 5 bases outside the gene matches. The CDR3 DNA sequence: TGTGCCAGCAGTTACGCGGGAGGGAGTTACGAGCAGTACTTC. Its protein is CASSYAGGSYEQYF.

The sample holds a few counts of this clone. A far larger clone differs by one base, so this is likely a read error. Other DNA sequences in the same sample also yield this CDR3. J is TRBJ2-7 and V is TRBV13, with 10 bases aligning to TRBD2. The CDR3 runs to 16 residues. Germline V gene data show CDR1 as PRHDT and CDR2 as FYEKMQ (reference sequence). V lost 5 bases to trimming and J lost 1 base; unmatched junction nucleotides: 8. CDR3 coding DNA: TGTGCCAGCAGCCAAGGACTAGCGGTTTCATCCTACGAGCAGTACTTC. It yields the protein CASSQGLAVSSYEQYF.

This clone has more than one count but fewer than ten. The chain couples TRBV25-1 to TRBJ1-5, with D maybe TRBD1 (6 bases). Germline V gene sequence: CDR1 MGHDK, CDR2 SYGVNS. The ends were cut back, 4 bases at V and 5 bases at J, with 15 bases in the middle. This CDR3 comprises 15 residues. Here the CDR3 DNA reads TGTGCCAGCAGTGGGCAGGGGCATGAGGATCAGCCCCAGCATTTT. As protein: CASSGQGHEDQPQHF.

V gene TRBV5-1 combines with J gene TRBJ2-2; a weak D match, TRBD2 (5 bases). V lost 1 base and J lost 0, with 10 bases in between. Germline-derived CDR1 and CDR2 are SGHRS and YFSETQ. The CDR3 contains 16 residues. The CDR3 loop reads CASSLMLLANTGELFF. The CDR3 coding sequence is TGCGCCAGCAGCTTGATGCTACTAGCGAACACCGGGGAGCTGTTTTTT.

CDR3 sequence: CASSGGLHYEQYF. DNA for the CDR3: TGTGCCAGCAGTGGGGGACTCCACTACGAGCAGTACTTC. The chain recombines TRBV27 with TRBJ2-5; a weak D match, TRBD2 (6 bases). The J call may be wrong; the DNA end is better matched by TRBJ2-7. Looked up from germline, CDR1 is MNHEY and CDR2 is SMNVEV (reference sequence). This CDR3 comprises 13 residues.